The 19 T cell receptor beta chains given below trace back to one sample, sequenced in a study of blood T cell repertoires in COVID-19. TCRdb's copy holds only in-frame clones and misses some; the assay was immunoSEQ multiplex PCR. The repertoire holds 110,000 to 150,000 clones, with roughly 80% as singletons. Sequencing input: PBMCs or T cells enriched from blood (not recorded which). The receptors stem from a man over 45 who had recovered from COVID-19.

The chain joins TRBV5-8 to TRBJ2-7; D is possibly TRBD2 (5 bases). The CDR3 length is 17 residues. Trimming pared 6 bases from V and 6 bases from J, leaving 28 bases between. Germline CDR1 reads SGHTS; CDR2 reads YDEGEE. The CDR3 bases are TGTGCCAGCACCAATGCCGGCGGGTTTGATCTTTATGGCGAGCAGTACTTC. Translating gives CASTNAGGFDLYGEQYF.

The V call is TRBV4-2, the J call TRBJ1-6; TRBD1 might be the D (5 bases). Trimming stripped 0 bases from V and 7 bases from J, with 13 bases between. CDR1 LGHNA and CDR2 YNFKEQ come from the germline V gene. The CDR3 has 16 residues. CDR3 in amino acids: CASSQDSGRVNSPLHF. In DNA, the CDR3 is TGTGCCAGCAGCCAAGATTCAGGGAGGGTGAATTCACCCCTCCACTTT.

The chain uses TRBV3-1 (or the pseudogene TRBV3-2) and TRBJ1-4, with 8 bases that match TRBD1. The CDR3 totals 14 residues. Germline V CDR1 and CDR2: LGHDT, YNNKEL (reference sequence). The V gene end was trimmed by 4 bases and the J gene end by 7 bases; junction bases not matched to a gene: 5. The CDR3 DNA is TGTGCCAGCAGCCCAGGGGGCCTGGGTGAAAAACTGTTTTTT. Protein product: CASSPGGLGEKLFF.

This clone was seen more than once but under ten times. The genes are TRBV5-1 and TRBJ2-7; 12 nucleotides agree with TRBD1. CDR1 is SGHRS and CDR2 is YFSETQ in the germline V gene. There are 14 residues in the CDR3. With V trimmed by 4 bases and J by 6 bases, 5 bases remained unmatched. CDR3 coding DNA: TGCGCCAGCAGCAGGGACAGGGGGCTAGGCGAGCAGTACTTC. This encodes CASSRDRGLGEQYF.

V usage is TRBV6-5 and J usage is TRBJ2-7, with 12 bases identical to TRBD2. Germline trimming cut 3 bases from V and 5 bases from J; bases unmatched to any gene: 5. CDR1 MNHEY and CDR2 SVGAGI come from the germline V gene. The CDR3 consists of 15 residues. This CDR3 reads CASSYTSGGSNEQYF. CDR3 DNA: TGTGCCAGCAGTTATACTAGCGGGGGGAGCAACGAGCAGTACTTC.

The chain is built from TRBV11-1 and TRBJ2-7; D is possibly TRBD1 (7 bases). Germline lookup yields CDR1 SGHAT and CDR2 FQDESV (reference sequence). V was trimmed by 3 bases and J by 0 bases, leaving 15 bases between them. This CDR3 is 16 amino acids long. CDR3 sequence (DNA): TGTGCCAGCAGCTTCTTGGAGGGGACAGTCTCCTACGAGCAGTACTTC. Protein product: CASSFLEGTVSYEQYF.

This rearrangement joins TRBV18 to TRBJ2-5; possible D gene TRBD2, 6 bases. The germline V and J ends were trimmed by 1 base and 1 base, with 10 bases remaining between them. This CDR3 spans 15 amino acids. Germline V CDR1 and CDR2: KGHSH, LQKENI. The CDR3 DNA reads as TGTGCCAGCTCACCACGGAGGGCATCCCAAGAGACCCAGTACTTC. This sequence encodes CASSPRRASQETQYF. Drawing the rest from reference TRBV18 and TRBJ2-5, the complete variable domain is NAGVMQNPRHLVRRRGQEARLRCSPMKGHSHVYWYRQLPEEGLKFMVYLQKENIIDESGMPKERFSAEFPKEGPSILRIQQVVRGDSAAYFCASSPRRASQETQYFGPGTRLLVL.

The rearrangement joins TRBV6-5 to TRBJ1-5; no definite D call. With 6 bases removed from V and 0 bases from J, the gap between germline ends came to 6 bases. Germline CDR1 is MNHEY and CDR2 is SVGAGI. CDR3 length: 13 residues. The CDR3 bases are TGTGCCAGCAGCGAGGGTAGCAATCAGCCCCAGCATTTT. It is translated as CASSEGSNQPQHF.

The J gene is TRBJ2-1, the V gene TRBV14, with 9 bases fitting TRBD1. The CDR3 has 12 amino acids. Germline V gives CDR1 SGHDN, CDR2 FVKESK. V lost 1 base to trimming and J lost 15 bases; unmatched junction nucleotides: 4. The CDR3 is CASSQADRGPFF. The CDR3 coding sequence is TGTGCCAGCAGCCAAGCGGACAGGGGTCCGTTCTTC.

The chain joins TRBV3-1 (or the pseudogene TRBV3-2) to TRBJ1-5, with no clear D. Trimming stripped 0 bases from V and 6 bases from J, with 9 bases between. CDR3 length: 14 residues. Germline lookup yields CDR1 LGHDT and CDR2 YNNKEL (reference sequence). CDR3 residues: CASSQDRVFQPQHF. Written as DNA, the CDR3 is TGTGCCAGCAGCCAAGATCGGGTATTTCAGCCCCAGCATTTT.

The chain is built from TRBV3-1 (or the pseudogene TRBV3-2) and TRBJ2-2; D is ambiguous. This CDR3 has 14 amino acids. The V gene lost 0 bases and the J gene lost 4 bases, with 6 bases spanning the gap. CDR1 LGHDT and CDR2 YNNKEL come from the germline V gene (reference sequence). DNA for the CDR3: TGTGCCAGCAGCCAAGATGAGCTCACCGGGGAGCTGTTTTTT. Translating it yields CASSQDELTGELFF.

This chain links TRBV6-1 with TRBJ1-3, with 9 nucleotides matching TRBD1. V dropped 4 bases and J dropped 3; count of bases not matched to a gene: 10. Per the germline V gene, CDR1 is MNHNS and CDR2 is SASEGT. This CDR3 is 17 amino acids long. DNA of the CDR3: TGTGCCAGCAGTGGTGGGAACAGGGGGCCGGTTGGAAACACCATATATTTT. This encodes CASSGGNRGPVGNTIYF.

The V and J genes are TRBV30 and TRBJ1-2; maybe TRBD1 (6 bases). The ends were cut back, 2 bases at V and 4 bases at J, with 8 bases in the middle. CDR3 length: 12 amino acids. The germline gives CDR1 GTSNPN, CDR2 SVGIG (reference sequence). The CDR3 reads CAWSPQGYGYTF. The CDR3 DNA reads TGTGCCTGGAGTCCACAGGGCTATGGCTACACCTTC.

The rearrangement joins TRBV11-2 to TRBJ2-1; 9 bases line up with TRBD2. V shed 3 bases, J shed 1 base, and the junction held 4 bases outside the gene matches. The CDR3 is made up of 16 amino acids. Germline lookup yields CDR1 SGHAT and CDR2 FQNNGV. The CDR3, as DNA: TGTGCCAGCAGCTTTAGCGGGGGCCCTTCCTACAATGAGCAGTTCTTC. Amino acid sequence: CASSFSGGPSYNEQFF. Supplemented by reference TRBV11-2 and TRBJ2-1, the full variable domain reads EAGVAQSPRYKIIEKRQSVAFWCNPISGHATLYWYQQILGQGPKLLIQFQNNGVVDDSQLPKDRFSAERLKGVDSTLKIQPAKLEDSAVYLCASSFSGGPSYNEQFFGPGTRLTVL.

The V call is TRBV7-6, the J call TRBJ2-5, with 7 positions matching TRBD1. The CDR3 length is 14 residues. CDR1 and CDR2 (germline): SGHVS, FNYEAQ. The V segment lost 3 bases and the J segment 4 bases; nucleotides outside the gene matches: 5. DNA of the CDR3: TGTGCCAGCAGCTTCCAGACAGGGCCAGAGACCCAGTACTTC. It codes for CASSFQTGPETQYF.

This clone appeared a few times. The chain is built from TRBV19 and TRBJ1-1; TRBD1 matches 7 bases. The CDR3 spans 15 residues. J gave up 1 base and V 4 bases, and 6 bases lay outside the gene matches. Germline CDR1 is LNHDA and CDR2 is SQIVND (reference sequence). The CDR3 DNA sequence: TGTGCCAGTAGTAATCCGGGACAGTCGAACACTGAAGCTTTCTTT. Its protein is CASSNPGQSNTEAFF.

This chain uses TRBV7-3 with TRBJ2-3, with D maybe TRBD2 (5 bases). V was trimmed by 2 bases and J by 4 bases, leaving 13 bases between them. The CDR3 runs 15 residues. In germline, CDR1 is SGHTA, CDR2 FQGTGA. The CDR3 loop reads CASSLLSGGADTQYF. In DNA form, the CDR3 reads TGTGCCAGCAGCTTATTATCCGGAGGAGCAGATACGCAGTATTTT. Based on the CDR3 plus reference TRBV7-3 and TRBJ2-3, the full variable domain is GAGVSQTPSNKVTEKGKYVELRCDPISGHTALYWYRQSLGQGPEFLIYFQGTGAADDSGLPNDRFFAVRPEGSVSTLKIQRTERGDSAVYLCASSLLSGGADTQYFGPGTRLTVL.

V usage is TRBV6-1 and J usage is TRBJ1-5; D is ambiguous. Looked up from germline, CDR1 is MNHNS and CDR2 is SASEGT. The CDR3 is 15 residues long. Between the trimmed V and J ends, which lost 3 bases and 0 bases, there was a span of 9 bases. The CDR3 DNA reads TGTGCCAGCAGTGACGGCGGGGTTAGCAATCAGCCCCAGCATTTT. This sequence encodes CASSDGGVSNQPQHF.

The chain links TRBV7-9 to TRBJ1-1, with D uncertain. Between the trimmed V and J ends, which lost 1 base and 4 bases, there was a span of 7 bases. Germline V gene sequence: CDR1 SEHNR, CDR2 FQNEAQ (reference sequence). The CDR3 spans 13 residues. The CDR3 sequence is CASSLERITEAFF. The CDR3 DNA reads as TGTGCCAGCAGCTTAGAGAGGATCACTGAAGCTTTCTTT.